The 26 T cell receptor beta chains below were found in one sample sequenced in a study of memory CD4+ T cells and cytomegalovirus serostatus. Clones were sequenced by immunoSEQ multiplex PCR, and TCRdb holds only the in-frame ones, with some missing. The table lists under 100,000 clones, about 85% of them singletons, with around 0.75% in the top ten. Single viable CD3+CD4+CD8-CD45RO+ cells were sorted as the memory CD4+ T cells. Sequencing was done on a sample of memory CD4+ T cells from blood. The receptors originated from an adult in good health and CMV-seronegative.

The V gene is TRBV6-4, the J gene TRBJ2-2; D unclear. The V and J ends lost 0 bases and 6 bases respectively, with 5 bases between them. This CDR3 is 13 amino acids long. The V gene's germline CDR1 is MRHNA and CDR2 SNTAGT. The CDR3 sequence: CASSDSNSGELFF. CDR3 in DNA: TGTGCCAGCAGTGACTCGAATTCCGGGGAGCTGTTTTTT.

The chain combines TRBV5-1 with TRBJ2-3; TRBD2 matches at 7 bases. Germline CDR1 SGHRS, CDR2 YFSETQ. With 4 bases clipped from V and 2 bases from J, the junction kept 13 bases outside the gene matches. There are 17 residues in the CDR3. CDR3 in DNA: TGCGCCAGCAGCCCAAGACTAGCCGGAAGCGACACAGATACGCAGTATTTT. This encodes CASSPRLAGSDTDTQYF.

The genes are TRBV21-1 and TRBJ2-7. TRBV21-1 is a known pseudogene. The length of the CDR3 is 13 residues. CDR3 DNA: TGTGCCAGCAGCAAAGCGAAGATCTACGAGCAGTACTTC. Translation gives CASSKAKIYEQYF.

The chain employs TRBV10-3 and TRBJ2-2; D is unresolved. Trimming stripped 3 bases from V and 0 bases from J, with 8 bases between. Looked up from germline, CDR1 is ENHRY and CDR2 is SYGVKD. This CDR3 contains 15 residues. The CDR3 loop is CAISEGSSNTGELFF. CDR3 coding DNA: TGTGCCATCAGTGAAGGCAGTTCGAACACCGGGGAGCTGTTTTTT.

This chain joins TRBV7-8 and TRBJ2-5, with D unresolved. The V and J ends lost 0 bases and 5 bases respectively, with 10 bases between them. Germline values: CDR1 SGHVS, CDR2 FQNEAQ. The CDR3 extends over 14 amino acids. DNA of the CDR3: TGTGCCAGCAGCTTAGCGAGGCCTCGGGAGACCCAGTACTTC. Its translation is CASSLARPRETQYF.

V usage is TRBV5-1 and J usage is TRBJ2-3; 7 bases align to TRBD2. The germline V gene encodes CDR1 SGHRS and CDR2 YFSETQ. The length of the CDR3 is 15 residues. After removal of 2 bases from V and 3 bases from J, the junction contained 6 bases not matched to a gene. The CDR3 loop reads CASSLSSGITDTQYF. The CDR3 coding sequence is TGCGCCAGCAGCTTATCCAGCGGGATTACAGATACGCAGTATTTT.

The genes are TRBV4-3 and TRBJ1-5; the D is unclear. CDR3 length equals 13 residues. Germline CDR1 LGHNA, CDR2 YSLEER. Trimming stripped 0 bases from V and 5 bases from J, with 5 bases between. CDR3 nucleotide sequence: TGCGCCAGCAGCCAAGATAGGGATCAGCCCCAGCATTTT. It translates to CASSQDRDQPQHF.

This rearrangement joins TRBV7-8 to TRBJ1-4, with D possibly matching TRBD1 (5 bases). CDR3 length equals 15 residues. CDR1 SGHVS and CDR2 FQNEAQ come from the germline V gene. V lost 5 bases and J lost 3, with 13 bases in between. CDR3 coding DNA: TGTGCCAGCAGCCCCCCAGGGAACCCTAATGAAAAACTGTTTTTT. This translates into CASSPPGNPNEKLFF.

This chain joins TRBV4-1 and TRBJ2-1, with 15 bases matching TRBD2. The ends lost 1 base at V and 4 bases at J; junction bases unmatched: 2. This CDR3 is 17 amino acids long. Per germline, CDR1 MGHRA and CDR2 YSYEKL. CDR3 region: CASSQGGLAGGYNEQFF. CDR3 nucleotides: TGCGCCAGCAGCCAAGGGGGACTAGCGGGGGGTTACAATGAGCAGTTCTTC.

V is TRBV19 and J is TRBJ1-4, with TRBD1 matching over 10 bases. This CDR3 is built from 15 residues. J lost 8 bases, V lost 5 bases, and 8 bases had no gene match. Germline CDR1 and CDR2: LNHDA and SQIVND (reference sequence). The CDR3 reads CASSPVDRGHEKLFF. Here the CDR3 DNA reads TGTGCCAGTAGTCCCGTTGACAGGGGGCACGAAAAACTGTTTTTT.

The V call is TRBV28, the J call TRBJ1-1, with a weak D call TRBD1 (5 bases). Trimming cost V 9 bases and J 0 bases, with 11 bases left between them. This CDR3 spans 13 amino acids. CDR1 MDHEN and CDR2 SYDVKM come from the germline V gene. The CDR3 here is CASLGVMNTEAFF. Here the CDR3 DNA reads TGTGCCAGTCTAGGGGTCATGAACACTGAAGCTTTCTTT.

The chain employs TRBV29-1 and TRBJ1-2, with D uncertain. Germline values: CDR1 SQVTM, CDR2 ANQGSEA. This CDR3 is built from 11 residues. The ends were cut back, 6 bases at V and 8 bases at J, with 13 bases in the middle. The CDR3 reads CSVRHVGGYTF. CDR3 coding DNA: TGCAGCGTACGCCACGTGGGGGGCTACACCTTC. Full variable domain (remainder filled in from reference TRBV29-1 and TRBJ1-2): SAVISQKPSRDICQRGTSLTIQCQVDSQVTMMFWYRQQPGQSLTLIATANQGSEATYESGFVIDKFPISRPNLTFSTLTVSNMSPEDSSIYLCSVRHVGGYTFGSGTRLTVV.

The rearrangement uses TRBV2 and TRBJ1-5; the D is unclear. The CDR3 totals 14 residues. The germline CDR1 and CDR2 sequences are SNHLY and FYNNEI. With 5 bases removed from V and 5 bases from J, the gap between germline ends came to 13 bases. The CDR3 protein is CASSPDTSYQPQHF. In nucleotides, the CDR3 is TGTGCCAGCAGTCCCGATACATCGTATCAGCCCCAGCATTTT.

Here the CDR3 DNA reads TGCGCCAGCAGCTTGGCCGCGGGGCAGGGGGTCAATCAGCCCCAGCATTTT. It codes for CASSLAAGQGVNQPQHF. The chain links TRBV5-1 to TRBJ1-5, with 7 bases lining up with TRBD1. This CDR3 is built from 17 residues. J gave up 3 bases and V 0 bases, and 9 bases lay outside the gene matches. Per the germline V gene, CDR1 is SGHRS and CDR2 is YFSETQ.

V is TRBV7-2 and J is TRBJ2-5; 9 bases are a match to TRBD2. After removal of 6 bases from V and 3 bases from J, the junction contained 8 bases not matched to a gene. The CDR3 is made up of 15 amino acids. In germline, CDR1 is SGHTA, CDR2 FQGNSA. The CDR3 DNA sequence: TGTGCCAGCAGTTCATCGCGGGGGGGGGAAGAGACCCAGTACTTC. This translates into CASSSSRGGEETQYF.

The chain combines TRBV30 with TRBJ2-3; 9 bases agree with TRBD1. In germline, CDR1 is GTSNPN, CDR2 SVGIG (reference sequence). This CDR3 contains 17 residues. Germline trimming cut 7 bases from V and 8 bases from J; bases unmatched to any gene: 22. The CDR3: CASSGDRANRRGGTQYF. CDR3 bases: TGTGCCTCTTCTGGGGACAGGGCTAATAGGCGGGGAGGTACGCAGTATTTT.

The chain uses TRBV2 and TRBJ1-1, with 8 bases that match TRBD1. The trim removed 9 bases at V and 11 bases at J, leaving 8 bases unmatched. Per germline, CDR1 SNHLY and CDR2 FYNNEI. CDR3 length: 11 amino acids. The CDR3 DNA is TGTGCCAGAAACCCGACAGGGGAGGCTTTCTTT. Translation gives CARNPTGEAFF.

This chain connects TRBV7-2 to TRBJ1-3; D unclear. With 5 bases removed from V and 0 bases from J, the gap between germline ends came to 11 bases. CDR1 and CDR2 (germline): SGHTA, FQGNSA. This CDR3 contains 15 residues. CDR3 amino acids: CASSPSWGSGNTIYF. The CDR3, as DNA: TGTGCCAGCAGCCCGAGCTGGGGCTCTGGAAACACCATATATTTT.

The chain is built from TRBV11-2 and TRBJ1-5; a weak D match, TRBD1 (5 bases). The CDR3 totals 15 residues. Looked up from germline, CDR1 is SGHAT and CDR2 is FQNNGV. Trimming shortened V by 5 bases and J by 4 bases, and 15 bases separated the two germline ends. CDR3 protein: CASSLGLQLNQPQHF. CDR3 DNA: TGTGCCAGCAGCCTGGGGCTCCAGCTTAATCAGCCCCAGCATTTT.

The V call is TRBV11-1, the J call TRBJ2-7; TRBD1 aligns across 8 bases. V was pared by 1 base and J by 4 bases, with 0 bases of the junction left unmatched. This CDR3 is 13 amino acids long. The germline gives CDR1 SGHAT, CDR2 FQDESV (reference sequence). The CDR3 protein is CASSLDRGYEQYF. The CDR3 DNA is TGTGCCAGCAGCTTAGACAGGGGGTACGAGCAGTACTTC.

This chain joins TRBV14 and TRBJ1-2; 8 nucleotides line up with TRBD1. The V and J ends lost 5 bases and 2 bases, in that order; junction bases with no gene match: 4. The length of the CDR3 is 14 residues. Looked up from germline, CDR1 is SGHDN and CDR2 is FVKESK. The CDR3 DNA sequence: TGTGCCAGCAGCAGGGGACAGGTGAACTATGGCTACACCTTC. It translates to CASSRGQVNYGYTF.

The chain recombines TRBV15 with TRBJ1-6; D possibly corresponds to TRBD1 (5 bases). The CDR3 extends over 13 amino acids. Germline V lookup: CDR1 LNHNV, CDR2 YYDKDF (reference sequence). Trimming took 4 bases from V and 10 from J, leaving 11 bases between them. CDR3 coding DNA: TGTGCCACCAGCACCGAAAGGGACTCACCCCTCCACTTT. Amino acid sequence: CATSTERDSPLHF.

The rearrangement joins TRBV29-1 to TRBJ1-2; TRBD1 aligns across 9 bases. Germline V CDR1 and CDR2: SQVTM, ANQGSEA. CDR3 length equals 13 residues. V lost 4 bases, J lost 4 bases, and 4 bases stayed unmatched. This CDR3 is CSVAAGQGYGYTF. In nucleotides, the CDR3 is TGCAGCGTTGCAGCGGGACAGGGCTATGGCTACACCTTC.

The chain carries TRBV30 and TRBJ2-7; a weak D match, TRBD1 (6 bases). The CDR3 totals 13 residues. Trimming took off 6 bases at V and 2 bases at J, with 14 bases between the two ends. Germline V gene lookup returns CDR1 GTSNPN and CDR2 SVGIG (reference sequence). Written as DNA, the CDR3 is TGTGCCTGCCGCCGACAGGACACCTACGAGCAGTACTTC. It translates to CACRRQDTYEQYF.

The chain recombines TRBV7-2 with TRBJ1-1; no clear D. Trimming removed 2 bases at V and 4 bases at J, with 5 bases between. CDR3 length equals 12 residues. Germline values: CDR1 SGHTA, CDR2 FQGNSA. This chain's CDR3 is CASSLHRTEAFF. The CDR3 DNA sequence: TGTGCCAGCAGCTTACACCGCACTGAAGCTTTCTTT.

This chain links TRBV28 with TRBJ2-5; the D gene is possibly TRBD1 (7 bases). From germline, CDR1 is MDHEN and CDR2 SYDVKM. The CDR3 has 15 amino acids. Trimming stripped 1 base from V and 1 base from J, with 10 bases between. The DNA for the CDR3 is TGTGCCAGCAGTTTATTCCAGGGGGGCCAAGAGACCCAGTACTTC. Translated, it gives CASSLFQGGQETQYF.